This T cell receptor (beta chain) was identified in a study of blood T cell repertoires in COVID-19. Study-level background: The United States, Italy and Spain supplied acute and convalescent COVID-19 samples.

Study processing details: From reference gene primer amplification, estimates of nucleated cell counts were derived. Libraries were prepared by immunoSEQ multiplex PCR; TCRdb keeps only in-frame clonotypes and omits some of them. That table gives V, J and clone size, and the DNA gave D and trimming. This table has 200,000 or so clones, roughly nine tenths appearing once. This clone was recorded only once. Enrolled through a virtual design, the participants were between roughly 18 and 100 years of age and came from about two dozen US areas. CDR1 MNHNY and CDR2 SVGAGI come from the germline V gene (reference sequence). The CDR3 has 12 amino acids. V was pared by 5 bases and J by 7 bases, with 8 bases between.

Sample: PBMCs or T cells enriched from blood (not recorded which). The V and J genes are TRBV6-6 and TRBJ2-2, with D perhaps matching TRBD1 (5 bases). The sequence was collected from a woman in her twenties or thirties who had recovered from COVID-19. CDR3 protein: CASSRGGGELFF. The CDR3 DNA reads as TGTGCCAGCAGTAGGGGTGGCGGGGAGCTGTTTTTT.